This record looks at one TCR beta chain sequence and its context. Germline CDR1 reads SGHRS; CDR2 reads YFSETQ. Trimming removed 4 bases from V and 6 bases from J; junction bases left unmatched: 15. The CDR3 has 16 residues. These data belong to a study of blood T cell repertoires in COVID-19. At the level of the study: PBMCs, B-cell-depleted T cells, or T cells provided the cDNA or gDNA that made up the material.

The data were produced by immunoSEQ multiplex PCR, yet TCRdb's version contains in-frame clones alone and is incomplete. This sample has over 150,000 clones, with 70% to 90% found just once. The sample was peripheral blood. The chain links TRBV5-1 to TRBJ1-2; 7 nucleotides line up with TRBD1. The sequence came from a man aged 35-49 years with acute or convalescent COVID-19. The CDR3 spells CASSPGGATMRDGYTF. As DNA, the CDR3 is TGCGCCAGCAGCCCAGGGGGAGCGACAATGAGAGATGGCTACACCTTC.